The rows below give T cell receptor beta chains drawn from one sample of a study of CD8+ T cells in alopecia areata. The data were produced by immunoSEQ multiplex PCR, yet TCRdb's version contains in-frame clones alone and is incomplete. This sample carries approximately 210,000 clones, 60% to 70% of them seen once, and the ten largest clones take approximately 3.4%. The specimen comprised CD4+ T cells sorted from blood, sampled at week 4, from a patient treated with tofacitinib. These receptor sequences come from a human donor with alopecia areata. The CDR3 runs from the conserved cysteine through the conserved F or W. Each record gives: D gene, J gene, clone size, V gene, CDR3 protein, CDR3 DNA. D genes are given only for firm matches. Clone size appears in some rows only: once, few, many, or a class for an expanded clone.

d_gene: -; j_gene: TRBJ1-5; abundance: -; v_gene: TRBV2; CDR3aa: CASSVPTGDRNQPQHF; CDR3nt: TGTGCCAGCAGTGTCCCCACCGGGGATCGCAATCAGCCCCAGCATTTT
d_gene: -; j_gene: TRBJ2-5; abundance: -; v_gene: TRBV6-1; CDR3aa: CASSAAGGGETQYF; CDR3nt: TGTGCCAGCAGTGCTGCCGGAGGGGGAGAGACCCAGTACTTC
d_gene: -; j_gene: TRBJ1-2; abundance: -; v_gene: TRBV6-5; CDR3aa: CASSETSYYGYTF; CDR3nt: TGTGCCAGCAGTGAGACATCATACTATGGCTACACCTTC
d_gene: -; j_gene: TRBJ2-3; abundance: -; v_gene: TRBV29-1; CDR3aa: CSVADTSTDTQYF; CDR3nt: TGCAGCGTTGCAGACACTAGCACAGATACGCAGTATTTT
d_gene: -; j_gene: TRBJ1-4; abundance: few; v_gene: TRBV7-9; CDR3aa: CASSLPNEKLFF; CDR3nt: TGTGCCAGCAGCTTACCAAATGAAAAACTGTTTTTT
d_gene: -; j_gene: TRBJ2-2; abundance: -; v_gene: TRBV14; CDR3aa: CASSLGNTGELFF; CDR3nt: TGTGCCAGCAGCCTCGGGAACACCGGGGAGCTGTTTTTT
d_gene: -; j_gene: TRBJ2-2; abundance: few; v_gene: TRBV2; CDR3aa: CASSEALLGELFF; CDR3nt: TGTGCCAGCAGTGAAGCGCTTCTCGGGGAGCTGTTTTTT
d_gene: TRBD2; j_gene: TRBJ2-7; abundance: -; v_gene: TRBV7-2; CDR3aa: CASSLVQAGGYEQYF; CDR3nt: TGTGCCAGCAGCTTAGTTCAAGCGGGGGGATACGAGCAGTACTTC
d_gene: TRBD1; j_gene: TRBJ2-3; abundance: -; v_gene: TRBV25-1; CDR3aa: CASSARQGRTDTQYF; CDR3nt: TGTGCCAGCAGTGCTCGACAGGGGCGCACAGATACGCAGTATTTT
d_gene: -; j_gene: TRBJ1-6; abundance: -; v_gene: TRBV25-1; CDR3aa: CASSGGLSSYNSPLHF; CDR3nt: TGTGCCAGCAGTGGAGGACTCAGCTCCTATAATTCACCCCTCCACTTT
d_gene: TRBD1; j_gene: TRBJ2-5; abundance: -; v_gene: TRBV29-1; CDR3aa: CSGVEGAETQYF; CDR3nt: TGCAGCGGCGTCGAGGGGGCCGAGACCCAGTACTTC
d_gene: TRBD1; j_gene: TRBJ1-1; abundance: -; v_gene: TRBV7-6; CDR3aa: CASTPGAGGLNTEAFF; CDR3nt: TGTGCCAGCACGCCTGGCGCAGGGGGCTTAAACACTGAAGCTTTCTTT
d_gene: -; j_gene: TRBJ1-1; abundance: -; v_gene: TRBV4-1; CDR3aa: CASSQVGRNAEAFF; CDR3nt: TGCGCCAGCAGCCAAGTGGGTAGGAACGCTGAAGCTTTCTTT
d_gene: -; j_gene: TRBJ1-3; abundance: -; v_gene: TRBV7-2; CDR3aa: CASRSTGNSGNTIYF; CDR3nt: TGTGCCAGCAGATCCACAGGAAACTCTGGAAACACCATATATTTT
d_gene: -; j_gene: TRBJ2-7; abundance: -; v_gene: TRBV7-8; CDR3aa: CASSLGDYEQYF; CDR3nt: TGTGCCAGCAGCTTAGGGGACTACGAGCAGTACTTC
d_gene: -; j_gene: TRBJ1-1; abundance: -; v_gene: TRBV18; CDR3aa: CASSPNTNTEAFF; CDR3nt: TGTGCCAGCTCACCAAACACAAACACTGAAGCTTTCTTT
d_gene: -; j_gene: TRBJ2-5; abundance: few; v_gene: TRBV5-6; CDR3aa: CASSFRQQETQYF; CDR3nt: TGTGCCAGCAGCTTCCGACAGCAAGAGACCCAGTACTTC
d_gene: -; j_gene: TRBJ1-1; abundance: -; v_gene: TRBV30; CDR3aa: CAWSVITEAFF; CDR3nt: TGTGCCTGGAGTGTGATCACTGAAGCTTTCTTT
d_gene: TRBD1; j_gene: TRBJ1-2; abundance: few; v_gene: TRBV10-3; CDR3aa: CAISAPGQANYGYTF; CDR3nt: TGTGCCATCAGTGCCCCGGGACAGGCTAACTATGGCTACACCTTC
d_gene: -; j_gene: TRBJ2-2; abundance: -; v_gene: TRBV7-2; CDR3aa: CATRRQSGAGELFF; CDR3nt: TGTGCCACCCGGCGTCAGAGCGGAGCCGGGGAGCTGTTTTTT
d_gene: -; j_gene: TRBJ1-2; abundance: once; v_gene: TRBV6-4; CDR3aa: CASSDPGRPYGYTF; CDR3nt: TGTGCCAGCAGTGACCCGGGGAGACCCTATGGCTACACCTTC
d_gene: -; j_gene: TRBJ1-1; abundance: -; v_gene: TRBV20-1; CDR3aa: CSGDLNTEAFF; CDR3nt: TGCAGTGGGGATTTAAACACTGAAGCTTTCTTT
d_gene: -; j_gene: TRBJ2-7; abundance: few; v_gene: TRBV11-2; CDR3aa: CASSWTRLATGWGSYEQYF; CDR3nt: TGTGCCAGCAGCTGGACAAGACTAGCGACAGGGTGGGGGAGCTACGAGCAGTACTTC
d_gene: -; j_gene: TRBJ2-5; abundance: -; v_gene: TRBV7-2; CDR3aa: CASSLVETQYF; CDR3nt: TGTGCCAGCAGCTTAGTTGAGACCCAGTACTTC
d_gene: TRBD1; j_gene: TRBJ1-1; abundance: -; v_gene: TRBV30; CDR3aa: CAWRDSLYTEAFF; CDR3nt: TGTGCCTGGCGGGACAGCCTTTACACTGAAGCTTTCTTT
d_gene: -; j_gene: TRBJ1-3; abundance: -; v_gene: TRBV6-6; CDR3aa: CASGDSGNTIYF; CDR3nt: TGTGCCAGCGGTGATTCCGGAAACACCATATATTTT
d_gene: -; j_gene: TRBJ1-2; abundance: -; v_gene: TRBV30; CDR3aa: CAWSDLGYTF; CDR3nt: TGTGCCTGGTCAGATCTTGGCTACACCTTC
d_gene: -; j_gene: TRBJ2-2; abundance: few; v_gene: TRBV7-2; CDR3aa: CASSLDAPTGELFF; CDR3nt: TGTGCCAGCAGCTTAGACGCGCCCACCGGGGAGCTGTTTTTT
d_gene: TRBD1; j_gene: TRBJ1-4; abundance: -; v_gene: TRBV7-2; CDR3aa: CASSSTGDRNEKLFF; CDR3nt: TGTGCCAGCAGCTCGACGGGGGACAGGAATGAAAAACTGTTTTTT
d_gene: TRBD2; j_gene: TRBJ2-3; abundance: -; v_gene: TRBV7-7; CDR3aa: CASSPGLAGGSDTQYF; CDR3nt: TGTGCTAGCAGCCCGGGACTAGCGGGGGGGTCAGATACGCAGTATTTT
d_gene: -; j_gene: TRBJ2-2; abundance: -; v_gene: TRBV30; CDR3aa: CAWSVRGKTTGELFF; CDR3nt: TGTGCCTGGAGTGTGCGGGGAAAAACCACCGGGGAGCTGTTTTTT
d_gene: -; j_gene: TRBJ1-2; abundance: -; v_gene: TRBV10-3; CDR3aa: CAISPATNYGYTF; CDR3nt: TGTGCCATCAGTCCAGCTACTAACTATGGCTACACCTTC
d_gene: -; j_gene: TRBJ2-5; abundance: -; v_gene: TRBV6-1; CDR3aa: CASGTVAQYF; CDR3nt: TGTGCCAGCGGGACGGTAGCCCAGTACTTC
d_gene: -; j_gene: TRBJ2-5; abundance: -; v_gene: TRBV29-1; CDR3aa: CSVQTGGRETQYF; CDR3nt: TGCAGCGTCCAGACAGGTGGAAGGGAGACCCAGTACTTC
d_gene: TRBD1; j_gene: TRBJ2-1; abundance: once; v_gene: TRBV18; CDR3aa: CASSPRGPGQGDNEQFF; CDR3nt: TGTGCCAGCTCACCACGGGGTCCGGGACAGGGGGACAATGAGCAGTTCTTC
d_gene: -; j_gene: TRBJ1-1; abundance: once; v_gene: TRBV6-1; CDR3aa: CASTEEWKNTEAFF; CDR3nt: TGTGCCAGCACCGAAGAGTGGAAGAACACTGAAGCTTTCTTT
d_gene: TRBD1; j_gene: TRBJ2-7; abundance: -; v_gene: TRBV30; CDR3aa: CAWGTGKHEQYF; CDR3nt: TGTGCCTGGGGGACAGGGAAGCACGAGCAGTACTTC
d_gene: TRBD1; j_gene: TRBJ2-7; abundance: once; v_gene: TRBV4-1; CDR3aa: CASSQEKRIGGRSSYEQYF; CDR3nt: TGCGCCAGCAGCCAAGAGAAGAGGATAGGGGGCAGGAGCTCCTACGAGCAGTACTTC
d_gene: -; j_gene: TRBJ1-1; abundance: -; v_gene: TRBV11-2; CDR3aa: CASSFRQRGTEAFF; CDR3nt: TGTGCCAGCAGCTTCCGACAGAGGGGCACTGAAGCTTTCTTT
d_gene: -; j_gene: TRBJ2-5; abundance: many; v_gene: TRBV28; CDR3aa: CASSFLPGQQETQYF; CDR3nt: TGTGCCAGCAGTTTCCTGCCCGGGCAGCAAGAGACCCAGTACTTC
d_gene: TRBD1; j_gene: TRBJ1-2; abundance: -; v_gene: TRBV30; CDR3aa: CAWTRTGLTYYGYTF; CDR3nt: TGTGCCTGGACCAGGACAGGCCTAACGTACTATGGCTACACCTTC
d_gene: TRBD2; j_gene: TRBJ2-1; abundance: few; v_gene: TRBV29-1; CDR3aa: CSALSTTSGVDNEQFF; CDR3nt: TGCAGCGCACTATCTACTACTAGCGGGGTAGACAATGAGCAGTTCTTC
d_gene: TRBD1; j_gene: TRBJ2-1; abundance: -; v_gene: TRBV4-1; CDR3aa: CASSLPGQGNFDEQFF; CDR3nt: TGCGCCAGCAGCCTGCCGGGACAGGGGAACTTTGATGAGCAGTTCTTC
d_gene: -; j_gene: TRBJ2-7; abundance: -; v_gene: TRBV29-1; CDR3aa: CSVSRGHEQYF; CDR3nt: TGCAGCGTCTCAAGGGGACACGAGCAGTACTTC
d_gene: -; j_gene: TRBJ1-2; abundance: -; v_gene: TRBV30; CDR3aa: CAWFHYGYTF; CDR3nt: TGTGCCTGGTTTCACTATGGCTACACCTTC
d_gene: -; j_gene: TRBJ2-5; abundance: -; v_gene: TRBV5-1; CDR3aa: CASSFDGRAGSETQYF; CDR3nt: TGCGCCAGCAGCTTCGACGGCAGGGCCGGTTCAGAGACCCAGTACTTC
d_gene: -; j_gene: TRBJ1-1; abundance: -; v_gene: TRBV29-1; CDR3aa: CSVEGVMNTEAFF; CDR3nt: TGCAGCGTCGAGGGGGTTATGAACACTGAAGCTTTCTTT
d_gene: TRBD2; j_gene: TRBJ2-1; abundance: -; v_gene: TRBV30; CDR3aa: CAWSLSPRGAYNEQFF; CDR3nt: TGTGCCTGGAGTCTTTCCCCGCGGGGGGCATACAATGAGCAGTTCTTC
d_gene: TRBD1; j_gene: TRBJ1-2; abundance: -; v_gene: TRBV30; CDR3aa: CAQRGQGYGYTF; CDR3nt: TGTGCCCAACGGGGACAGGGTTACGGCTACACCTTC
d_gene: -; j_gene: TRBJ2-5; abundance: -; v_gene: TRBV5-1; CDR3aa: CASSLGQTPVRETQYF; CDR3nt: TGCGCCAGCAGCTTGGGGCAGACACCCGTCCGGGAGACCCAGTACTTC